This TCR beta chain comes out of a study of blood T cell repertoires in COVID-19. Study as a whole: There were acute and convalescent COVID-19 samples, and they came from the United States, Italy and Spain.

TCRdb's copy holds only in-frame clones and misses some; the assay was immunoSEQ multiplex PCR. The sample includes over 100,000 clones, over 70% of them seen just once. After removal of 8 bases from V and 7 bases from J, the junction contained 13 bases not matched to a gene. The V gene's germline CDR1 is MNHEY and CDR2 SVGAGI. This CDR3 has 14 residues. The chain uses TRBV6-5 and TRBJ1-2, with 7 positions matching TRBD1. This clonotype was obtained from a woman between 65 and 79 years old with acute or convalescent COVID-19. The source material was peripheral blood. CDR3 protein: CASSSETGLSGYTF. The CDR3 nucleotides are TGTGCCAGCTCTTCCGAGACAGGGTTATCTGGCTACACCTTC.